The 9 T cell receptor beta chains below were found in one sample sequenced in a study of T cell responses to AZD1222 COVID-19 vaccine. The assay was immunoSEQ multiplex PCR, and TCRdb's table has in-frame clones only and misses some. This sample has roughly 93,000 clones, with 65% to 90% found just once. This material consisted of peripheral blood, taken on day 0 of AZD1222 vaccination. The receptors originated from an adult in good health.

The CDR3 sequence is CASSELAGLTDTQYF. The CDR3 DNA sequence: TGTGCCAGCAGTGAACTAGCGGGGCTCACAGATACGCAGTATTTT. V usage is TRBV2 and J usage is TRBJ2-3, with 9 bases identical to TRBD2. The CDR3 loop spans 15 amino acids. With 2 bases clipped from V and 2 bases from J, the junction kept 2 bases outside the gene matches. CDR1 is SNHLY, CDR2 FYNNEI, per germline. The variable domain in full, with the rest retrieved from reference TRBV2 and TRBJ2-3, is EPEVTQTPSHQVTQMGQEVILRCVPISNHLYFYWYRQILGQKVEFLVSFYNNEISEKSEIFDDQFSVERPDGSNFTLKIRSTKLEDSAMYFCASSELAGLTDTQYFGPGTRLTVL.

The rearrangement links TRBV2 to TRBJ1-1; D is undetermined. The CDR3 consists of 11 residues. Trimming took off 8 bases at V and 11 bases at J, with 15 bases between the two ends. CDR1 and CDR2 from the germline V gene are SNHLY and FYNNEI. For the CDR3, the DNA is TGTGCCAGCCTCTACGCGAAGGGCGCTTTCTTT. It is translated as CASLYAKGAFF.

The chain joins TRBV5-1 to TRBJ1-4; perhaps TRBD1 as D (5 bases). V shed 0 bases and J shed 6 bases, with 9 bases lying between them. The germline CDR1 and CDR2 sequences are SGHRS and YFSETQ. The CDR3 has 14 amino acids. CDR3 region: CASSLAQGDEKLFF. The CDR3 bases are TGCGCCAGCAGCTTGGCCCAGGGTGATGAAAAACTGTTTTTT.

The chain joins TRBV27 to TRBJ1-5; no clear D gene. The ends were cut back, 5 bases at V and 2 bases at J, with 13 bases in the middle. Looked up from germline, CDR1 is MNHEY and CDR2 is SMNVEV (reference sequence). The CDR3 is 15 residues long. The CDR3 region is CASSREYLGNQPQHF. Here the CDR3 DNA reads TGTGCCAGCAGTAGGGAGTATTTAGGCAATCAGCCCCAGCATTTT.

The chain links TRBV12-2 to TRBJ1-3; whether TRBD1, the table's D call, matches the DNA was not checked. TRBV12-2 is deemed a pseudogene. The CDR3 consists of 17 residues. CDR3 sequence: CASRLERQGFGGNTIYF. Written as DNA, the CDR3 is TGTGCAAGTCGCTTGGAGCGACAGGGCTTCGGGGGAAACACCATATATTTT.

V is TRBV27 and J is TRBJ2-1; TRBD1 aligns across 10 bases. CDR3 length: 16 amino acids. V lost 3 bases to trimming and J lost 6 bases; unmatched junction nucleotides: 8. Germline V gene data show CDR1 as MNHEY and CDR2 as SMNVEV (reference sequence). CDR3 DNA sequence: TGTGCCAGCAGTTTGAGGAGGACAGGGGGAGGCAATGAGCAGTTCTTC. It translates to CASSLRRTGGGNEQFF.

The V and J genes are TRBV10-3 and TRBJ2-5; D gene unclear. The CDR3 covers 14 residues. Germline V gene sequence: CDR1 ENHRY, CDR2 SYGVKD. Trimming pared 3 bases from V and 3 bases from J, leaving 11 bases between. The CDR3 DNA reads TGTGCCATCAGTGACCCCGCCCGTAAAGAGACCCAGTACTTC. Its translation is CAISDPARKETQYF.

This chain uses TRBV10-2 with TRBJ1-5; D is possibly TRBD1 (5 bases). The ends were cut back, 3 bases at V and 4 bases at J, with 10 bases in the middle. CDR3 length: 14 residues. CDR1 and CDR2 (germline): WSHSY, SAAADI. This CDR3 reads CASSDRGPNQPQHF. The CDR3 DNA reads TGCGCCAGCAGTGATCGGGGCCCTAATCAGCCCCAGCATTTT.

The chain recombines TRBV7-6 with TRBJ2-3; possibly TRBD2 for D (6 bases). This CDR3 comprises 13 residues. Germline loops: CDR1 SGHVS, CDR2 FNYEAQ. V gave up 1 base and J gave up 5 bases, with 7 bases separating them. The CDR3 region is CASSLGEEDTQYF. Written as DNA, the CDR3 is TGTGCCAGCAGCTTAGGGGAGGAAGATACGCAGTATTTT.